The text below deals with one T cell receptor (beta chain). The CDR3 totals 13 residues. From germline, CDR1 is MNHEY and CDR2 SMNVEV (reference sequence). V shed 5 bases and J shed 9 bases, with 17 bases lying between them. This record comes from a study of technical replicates of blood from a handful of donors. Some clones are missing from TCRdb's copy, which holds only in-frame ones; the method was immunoSEQ multiplex PCR. The sample consists of 55,000 to 75,000 clones, approximately 92% of them appearing once. This chain connects TRBV27 to TRBJ2-7; a weak D match, TRBD2 (5 bases). The sample consisted of T cells isolated from PBMCs. The clonotype was recovered from a human donor in good health. The CDR3 loop reads CASSESGSAGQYF. The CDR3 DNA sequence: TGTGCCAGCAGTGAGTCGGGATCCGCGGGGCAGTACTTC.